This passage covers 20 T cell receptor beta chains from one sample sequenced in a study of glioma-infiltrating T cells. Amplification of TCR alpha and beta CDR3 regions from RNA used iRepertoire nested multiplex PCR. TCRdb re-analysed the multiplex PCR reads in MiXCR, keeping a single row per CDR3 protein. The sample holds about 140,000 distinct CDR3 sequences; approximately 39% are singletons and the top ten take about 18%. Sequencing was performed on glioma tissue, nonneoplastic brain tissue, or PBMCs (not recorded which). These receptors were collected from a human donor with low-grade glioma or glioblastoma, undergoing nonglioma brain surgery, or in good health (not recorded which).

The CDR3 nucleotides are TGTGCCAGCAGCTTGCACCACAGGGGCACTAGCGGGGGGTCCTACAATGAGCAGTTCTTC. Amino acid sequence: CASSLHHRGTSGGSYNEQFF. The V gene is TRBV7-6, the J gene TRBJ2-1; 12 bases line up with TRBD2. Germline loops: CDR1 SGHVS, CDR2 FNYEAQ. The CDR3 totals 20 residues. V was pared by 3 bases and J by 1 base, with 13 bases of the junction left unmatched.

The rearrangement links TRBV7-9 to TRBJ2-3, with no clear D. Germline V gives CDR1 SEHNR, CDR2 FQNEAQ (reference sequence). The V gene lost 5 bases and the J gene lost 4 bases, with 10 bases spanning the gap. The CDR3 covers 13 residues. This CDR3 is CASSPESADTQYF. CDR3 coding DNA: TGTGCCAGCAGCCCCGAAAGCGCAGATACGCAGTATTTT.

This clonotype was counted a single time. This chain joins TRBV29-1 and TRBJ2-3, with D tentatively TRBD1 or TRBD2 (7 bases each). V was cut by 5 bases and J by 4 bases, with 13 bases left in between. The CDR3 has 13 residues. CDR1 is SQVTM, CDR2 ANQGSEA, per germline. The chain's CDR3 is CSVPQGGPDTQYF. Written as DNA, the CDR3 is TGCAGCGTTCCGCAGGGGGGGCCAGATACGCAGTATTTT.

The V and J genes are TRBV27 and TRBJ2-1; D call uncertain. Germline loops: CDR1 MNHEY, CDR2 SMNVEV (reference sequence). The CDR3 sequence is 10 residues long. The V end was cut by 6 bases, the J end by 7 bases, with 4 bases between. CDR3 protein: CASSRNEQFF. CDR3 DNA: TGTGCCAGCAGCCGGAATGAGCAGTTCTTC.

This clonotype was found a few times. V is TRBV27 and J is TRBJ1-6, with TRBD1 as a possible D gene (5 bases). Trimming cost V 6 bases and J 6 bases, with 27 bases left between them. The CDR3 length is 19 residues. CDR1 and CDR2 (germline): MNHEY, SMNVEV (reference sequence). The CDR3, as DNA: TGTGCCAGCAGACGTACCCCGGGACCCGATCTGGGGTCTAATTCACCCCTCCACTTT. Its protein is CASRRTPGPDLGSNSPLHF.

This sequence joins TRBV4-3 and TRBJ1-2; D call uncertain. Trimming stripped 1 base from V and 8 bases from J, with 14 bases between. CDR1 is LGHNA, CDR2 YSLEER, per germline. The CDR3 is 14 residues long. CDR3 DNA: TGCGCCAGCAGCCAAGTGGGCACAGATCTGGGCTACACCTTC. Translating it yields CASSQVGTDLGYTF.

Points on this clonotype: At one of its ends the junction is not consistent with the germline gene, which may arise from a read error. CDR3 in amino acids: CASSPLAGGRGNTIYF. DNA for the CDR3: TGCGCCAGCAGCCCATTGGCTGGAGGGCGTGGAAACACCATATATTTT. This rearrangement joins TRBV7-2 to TRBJ1-3; D gene unclear. Germline lookup yields CDR1 SGHTA and CDR2 FQGNSA. There are 16 residues in the CDR3.

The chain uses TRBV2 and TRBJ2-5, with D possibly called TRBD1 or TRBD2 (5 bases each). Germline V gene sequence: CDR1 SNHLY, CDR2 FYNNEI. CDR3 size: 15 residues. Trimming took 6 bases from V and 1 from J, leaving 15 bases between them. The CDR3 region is CASSPGTSSQETQYF. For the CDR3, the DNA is TGTGCCAGCAGCCCCGGGACCTCTAGCCAAGAGACCCAGTACTTC.

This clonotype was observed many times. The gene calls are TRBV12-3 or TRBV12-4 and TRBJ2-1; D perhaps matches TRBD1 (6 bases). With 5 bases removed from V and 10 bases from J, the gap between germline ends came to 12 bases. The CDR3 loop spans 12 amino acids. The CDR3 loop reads CASSADRKEQFF. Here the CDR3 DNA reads TGTGCCAGCAGTGCCGACAGGAAGGAGCAGTTCTTC.

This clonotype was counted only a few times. The DNA of the CDR3 is TGTGCCAGCAGCCCGGGTACTCAGCCCCAGCATTTT. Its translation is CASSPGTQPQHF. The genes are TRBV28 and TRBJ1-5; D ambiguous. The V and J ends lost 6 bases and 6 bases respectively, with 9 bases between them. This CDR3 is built from 12 residues. CDR1 is MDHEN, CDR2 SYDVKM, per germline.

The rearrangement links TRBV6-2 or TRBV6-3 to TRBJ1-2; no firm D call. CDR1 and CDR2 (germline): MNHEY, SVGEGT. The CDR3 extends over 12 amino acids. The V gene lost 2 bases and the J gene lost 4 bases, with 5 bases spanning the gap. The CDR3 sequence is CASSYNPYGYTF. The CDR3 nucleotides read TGTGCCAGCAGTTACAATCCCTATGGCTACACCTTC.

In DNA form, the CDR3 reads TGCAGTGCTCGGGACCTACAGGGGACGCAGCCCCAGCATTTT. It is translated as CSARDLQGTQPQHF. This chain links TRBV20-1 with TRBJ1-5, with 7 bases lining up with TRBD1. Per germline, CDR1 DFQATT and CDR2 SNEGSKA (reference sequence). The trim removed 5 bases at V and 7 bases at J, leaving 11 bases unmatched. CDR3 length equals 14 residues.

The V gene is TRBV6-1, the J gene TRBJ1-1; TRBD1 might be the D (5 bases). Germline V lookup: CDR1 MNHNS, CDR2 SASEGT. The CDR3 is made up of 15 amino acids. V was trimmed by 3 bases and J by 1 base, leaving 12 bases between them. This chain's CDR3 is CASSEKTEPNTEAFF. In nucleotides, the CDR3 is TGTGCCAGCAGTGAGAAGACAGAGCCGAACACTGAAGCTTTCTTT.

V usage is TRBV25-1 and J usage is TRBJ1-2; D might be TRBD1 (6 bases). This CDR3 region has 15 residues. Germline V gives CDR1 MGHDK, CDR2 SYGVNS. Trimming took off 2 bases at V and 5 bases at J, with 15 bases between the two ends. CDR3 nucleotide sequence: TGTGCCAGCAGTGAAACGGGACATGGCCAATATGGCTACACCTTC. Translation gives CASSETGHGQYGYTF.

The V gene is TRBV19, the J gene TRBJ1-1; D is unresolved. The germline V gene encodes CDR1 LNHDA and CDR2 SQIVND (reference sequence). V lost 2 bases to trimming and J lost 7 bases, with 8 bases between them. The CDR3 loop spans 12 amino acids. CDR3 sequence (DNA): TGTGCCAGTAGTATAAGGGAAGGTGAAGCTTTCTTT. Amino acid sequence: CASSIREGEAFF.

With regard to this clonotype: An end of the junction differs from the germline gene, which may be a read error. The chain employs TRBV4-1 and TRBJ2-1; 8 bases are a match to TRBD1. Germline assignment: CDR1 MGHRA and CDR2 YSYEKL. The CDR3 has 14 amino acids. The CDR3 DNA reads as TGTGCCAGCAGCCAAGGGGACAGGAACAATGAGCAGTTCTTC. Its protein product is CASSQGDRNNEQFF.

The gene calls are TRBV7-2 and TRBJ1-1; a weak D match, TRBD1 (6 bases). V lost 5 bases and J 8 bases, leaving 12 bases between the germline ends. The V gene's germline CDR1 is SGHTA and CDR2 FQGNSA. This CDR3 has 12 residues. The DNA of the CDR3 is TGTGCCAGCAGCCTCGCGGGGGCGGAAGCTTTCTTT. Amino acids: CASSLAGAEAFF.

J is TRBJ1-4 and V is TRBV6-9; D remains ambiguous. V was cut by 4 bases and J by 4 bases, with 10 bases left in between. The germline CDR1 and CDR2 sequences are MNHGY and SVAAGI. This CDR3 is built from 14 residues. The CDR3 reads CASSFGGSNEKLFF. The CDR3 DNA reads TGTGCCAGCAGTTTCGGTGGGAGTAATGAAAAACTGTTTTTT.

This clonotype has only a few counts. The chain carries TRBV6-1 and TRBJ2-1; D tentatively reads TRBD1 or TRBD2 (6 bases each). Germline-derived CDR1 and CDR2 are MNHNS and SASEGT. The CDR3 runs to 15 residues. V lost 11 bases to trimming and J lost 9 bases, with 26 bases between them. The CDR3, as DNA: TGTGCCGGCTATTTAGGGGGGACGAAGCGTAGTGAGCAGTTCTTC. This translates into CAGYLGGTKRSEQFF.

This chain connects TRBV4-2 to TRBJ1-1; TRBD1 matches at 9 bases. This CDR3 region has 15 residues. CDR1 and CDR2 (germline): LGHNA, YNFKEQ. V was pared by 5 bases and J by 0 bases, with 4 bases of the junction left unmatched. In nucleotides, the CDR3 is TGTGCCAGCAGCTTGGGACAGGGAGTGAACACTGAAGCTTTCTTT. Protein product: CASSLGQGVNTEAFF.